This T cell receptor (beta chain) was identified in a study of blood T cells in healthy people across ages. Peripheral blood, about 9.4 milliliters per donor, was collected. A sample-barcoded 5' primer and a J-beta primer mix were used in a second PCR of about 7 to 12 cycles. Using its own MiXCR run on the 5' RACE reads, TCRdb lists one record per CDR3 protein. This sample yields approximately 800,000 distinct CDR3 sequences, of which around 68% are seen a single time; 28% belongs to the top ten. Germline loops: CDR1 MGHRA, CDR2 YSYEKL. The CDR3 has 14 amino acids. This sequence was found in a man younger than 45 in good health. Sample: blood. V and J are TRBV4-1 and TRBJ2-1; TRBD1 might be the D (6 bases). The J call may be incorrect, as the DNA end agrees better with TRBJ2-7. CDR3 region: CASSQEQGIYEQYF. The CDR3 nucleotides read TGCGCCAGCAGCCAAGAACAGGGAATCTACGAGCAGTACTTC.